The 21 T cell receptor beta chains listed next were all sequenced from one sample in a study of cytomegalovirus exposure and HLA in healthy donors. Primers for the PCR totalled 60 Vbeta and 13 Jbeta. Clones were sequenced by immunoSEQ multiplex PCR, and TCRdb holds only the in-frame ones, with some missing. The sample includes roughly 73,000 clones, 65% to 85% of them seen just once. The sequencing input was PBMCs. The receptors originated from a woman aged 45-65 years in good health and CMV-seronegative.

V and J are TRBV4-1 and TRBJ2-7; 8 nucleotides match TRBD1. From germline, CDR1 is MGHRA and CDR2 YSYEKL. This CDR3 comprises 14 residues. V lost 4 bases and J lost 5; bases outside the gene matches: 7. The DNA of the CDR3 is TGCGCCAGCAGCCCCCCGCAGGGGGCTAACGAGCAGTACTTC. This encodes CASSPPQGANEQYF.

This sequence joins TRBV16 and TRBJ1-5, with a possible D match to TRBD1 (5 bases). CDR3 size: 14 residues. V was trimmed by 2 bases and J by 7 bases, leaving 12 bases between them. The germline V gene has CDR1 KGHSY and CDR2 FQNENV. The CDR3 bases are TGTGCCAGCAGCCAAAGTGGACACCGACAGCCCCAGCATTTT. It is translated as CASSQSGHRQPQHF.

A few counts support this clone. The CDR3 DNA reads TGTGCCAGCAGCTTATTTAATCGAAAAGCGGGGCTGTCAGATACGCAGTATTTT. As protein: CASSLFNRKAGLSDTQYF. This chain links TRBV7-9 with TRBJ2-3; the match to TRBD2 covers 7 bases. Germline CDR1 is SEHNR and CDR2 is FQNEAQ (reference sequence). This CDR3 region has 18 residues. V lost 2 bases, J lost 4 bases, and 15 bases stayed unmatched.

The V gene is TRBV30, the J gene TRBJ1-2; 7 bases fit TRBD1. Germline V gene sequence: CDR1 GTSNPN, CDR2 SVGIG (reference sequence). CDR3 length: 16 residues. Losses at the gene ends were 3 bases for V and 0 bases for J; bases not matched to a gene: 10. CDR3 protein: CAWSFPGQYTNYGYTF. In DNA, the CDR3 is TGTGCCTGGAGCTTCCCGGGACAGTATACTAACTATGGCTACACCTTC.

On this clone: Compared with germline, one end of the junction differs, possibly owing to a read error. The J gene is TRBJ2-1, the V gene TRBV7-7; 7 nucleotides match TRBD1. The CDR3 length is 14 residues. Germline CDR1 is SSHAT and CDR2 is FNYEAQ (reference sequence). DNA for the CDR3: TGTGCTAGCAGCTTCGGACAGGCTAACAATGAGCAGTTCTTC. It specifies CASSFGQANNEQFF.

The chain carries TRBV4-2 and TRBJ1-1; 7 bases map to TRBD1. The length of the CDR3 is 14 residues. Germline V gene sequence: CDR1 LGHNA, CDR2 YNFKEQ. V was clipped by 5 bases and J by 6 bases; unmatched bases: 9. The CDR3 reads CASSNTGVSAEAFF. The CDR3 nucleotides read TGTGCCAGCAGCAATACAGGGGTGTCGGCTGAAGCTTTCTTT.

The J gene is TRBJ1-5, the V gene TRBV7-9; D perhaps matches TRBD1 (6 bases). CDR3 length: 13 amino acids. V was pared by 9 bases and J by 0 bases, with 9 bases between. Germline V lookup: CDR1 SEHNR, CDR2 FQNEAQ (reference sequence). CDR3 sequence (DNA): TGTGCCAGTGGGACACTTAGCAATCAGCCCCAGCATTTT. Translation: CASGTLSNQPQHF. The whole variable domain, remainder taken from reference TRBV7-9 and TRBJ1-5, is DTGVSQNPRHKITKRGQNVTFRCDPISEHNRLYWYRQTLGQGPEFLTYFQNEAQLEKSRLLSDRFSAERPKGSFSTLEIQRTEQGDSAMYLCASGTLSNQPQHFGDGTRLSIL.

The rearrangement joins TRBV19 to TRBJ1-4; possibly TRBD1 for D (5 bases). V lost 8 bases to trimming and J lost 6 bases, with 13 bases between them. CDR3 size: 13 residues. In germline, CDR1 is LNHDA, CDR2 SQIVND (reference sequence). DNA of the CDR3: TGTGCCAGTCTGAGGCAGGGATATGAAAAACTGTTTTTT. It specifies CASLRQGYEKLFF.

The chain recombines TRBV7-2 with TRBJ2-3; 9 positions match TRBD2. V lost 1 base, J lost 6 bases, and 8 bases stayed unmatched. Germline CDR1 is SGHTA and CDR2 is FQGNSA. CDR3 length: 16 amino acids. The CDR3 reads CASSLVSSGMRDTQYF. CDR3 coding DNA: TGTGCCAGCAGCTTAGTGTCTAGCGGGATGAGGGATACGCAGTATTTT. The complete variable domain, with remaining parts taken from reference TRBV7-2 and TRBJ2-3, reads GAGVSQSPSNKVTEKGKDVELRCDPISGHTALYWYRQSLGQGLEFLIYFQGNSAPDKSGLPSDRFSAERTGGSVSTLTIQRTQQEDSAVYLCASSLVSSGMRDTQYFGPGTRLTVL.

The chain uses TRBV5-1 and TRBJ2-5; maybe TRBD1 (5 bases). With the DNA end fitting TRBJ2-7 better, the J assignment may be wrong. The CDR3 has 13 residues. The germline CDR1 and CDR2 sequences are SGHRS and YFSETQ. CDR3 bases: TGCGCCAGCAGCTCCGACAGCCCCGGCGAGCAGTACTTC. Its protein product is CASSSDSPGEQYF.

The V and J genes are TRBV6-1 and TRBJ2-3; a weak D match, TRBD2 (6 bases). Germline values: CDR1 MNHNS, CDR2 SASEGT. CDR3 length equals 15 residues. V was shortened by 5 bases and J by 1 base, with 13 bases between the two germline ends. In DNA, the CDR3 is TGTGCCAGCAGTCCAATGGGACTGGGCACAGATACGCAGTATTTT. It encodes CASSPMGLGTDTQYF.

This chain joins TRBV4-1 and TRBJ2-3; 7 nucleotides line up with TRBD1. Germline V gives CDR1 MGHRA, CDR2 YSYEKL. The CDR3 runs to 17 residues. Trimming at V came to 3 bases and at J to 0 bases, leaving 9 bases not matched to a gene. CDR3: CASSHSGYRGSTDTQYF. The CDR3 bases are TGCGCCAGCAGCCACTCGGGTTACAGGGGTAGCACAGATACGCAGTATTTT.

This chain uses TRBV9 with TRBJ2-5; 7 positions match TRBD2. Germline-derived CDR1 and CDR2 are SGDLS and YYNGEE. V lost 6 bases and J lost 4; bases outside the gene matches: 15. The CDR3 is 16 amino acids. In nucleotides, the CDR3 is TGTGCCAGCACCCCCGGGCCGGGACTACTAGGAGAGACCCAGTACTTC. Translating it yields CASTPGPGLLGETQYF.

This chain connects TRBV5-4 to TRBJ1-1, with 9 nucleotides matching TRBD1. Trimming cost V 3 bases and J 8 bases; bases outside gene matches: 11. The CDR3 loop spans 15 amino acids. Germline CDR1 SGHNT, CDR2 YYREEE (reference sequence). Here the CDR3 reads CASSSGPGTGGEAFF. CDR3 DNA sequence: TGTGCCAGCAGCTCGGGCCCCGGCACAGGGGGCGAAGCTTTCTTT.

The chain combines TRBV28 with TRBJ1-1; D ambiguous. This CDR3 is 14 amino acids long. Germline-derived CDR1 and CDR2 are MDHEN and SYDVKM. Trimming stripped 5 bases from V and 1 base from J, with 11 bases between. The CDR3 protein is CASSLGRGNTEAFF. In DNA, the CDR3 is TGTGCCAGCAGTCTCGGACGGGGGAACACTGAAGCTTTCTTT.

This clone was recorded a few times. This chain uses TRBV2 with TRBJ1-3; 9 bases agree with TRBD1. J was trimmed by 9 bases and V by 3 bases; bases with no gene match: 9. CDR1 is SNHLY and CDR2 is FYNNEI in the germline V gene. This CDR3 comprises 15 residues. The CDR3 reads CASSDRTGEGGTIYF. The CDR3 DNA sequence: TGTGCCAGCAGTGACCGGACAGGGGAGGGTGGCACCATATATTTT.

The J gene is TRBJ1-1, the V gene TRBV7-9, with D uncertain. V was pared by 0 bases and J by 0 bases, with 14 bases between. The CDR3 is 17 amino acids. Germline V gene lookup returns CDR1 SEHNR and CDR2 FQNEAQ (reference sequence). CDR3 DNA: TGTGCCAGCAGCTTAGCGGGCCGGGAAAAGTTGAACACTGAAGCTTTCTTT. Amino acid sequence: CASSLAGREKLNTEAFF.

The rearrangement uses TRBV2 and TRBJ1-2; no firm D call. Trimming shortened V by 3 bases and J by 4 bases, and 9 bases separated the two germline ends. This CDR3 has 13 residues. Germline V lookup: CDR1 SNHLY, CDR2 FYNNEI. CDR3 coding DNA: TGTGCCAGCAGTGATTCAGGAACCTATGGCTACACCTTC. This sequence encodes CASSDSGTYGYTF.

The rearrangement links TRBV6-1 to TRBJ2-7, with D perhaps matching TRBD1 (5 bases). Germline values: CDR1 MNHNS, CDR2 SASEGT. V was pared by 1 base and J by 12 bases, with 22 bases between. CDR3 size: 15 residues. CDR3 nucleotide sequence: TGTGCCAGCAGTGAAGTACCAGGGCAATTCTACGATTGGTACTTC. Residues: CASSEVPGQFYDWYF.

The gene calls are TRBV2 and TRBJ2-7; the D gene is possibly TRBD2 (7 bases). Trimming removed 6 bases from V and 3 bases from J, with 12 bases in between. The germline CDR1 and CDR2 sequences are SNHLY and FYNNEI. The length of the CDR3 is 13 residues. The CDR3 reads CASSRGADYEQYF. CDR3 nucleotide sequence: TGTGCCAGCAGCCGGGGGGCTGACTACGAGCAGTACTTC.

V and J are TRBV5-1 and TRBJ1-1; no firm D call. CDR1 is SGHRS and CDR2 is YFSETQ in the germline V gene. Trimming pared 3 bases from V and 3 bases from J, leaving 15 bases between. The CDR3 covers 15 residues. The CDR3 protein is CASSWTSGRDTEAFF. The DNA for the CDR3 is TGCGCCAGCAGCTGGACCAGCGGTAGAGACACTGAAGCTTTCTTT.